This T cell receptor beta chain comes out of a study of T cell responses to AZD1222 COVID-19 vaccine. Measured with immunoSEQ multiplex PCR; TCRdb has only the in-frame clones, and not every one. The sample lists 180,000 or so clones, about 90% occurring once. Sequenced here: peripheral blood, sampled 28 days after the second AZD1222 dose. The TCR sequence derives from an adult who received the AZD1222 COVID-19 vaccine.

CDR3 sequence reads: CASSLGQGAFF. The CDR3 DNA follows: TGTGCCAGCAGCTTGGGCCAGGGGGCTTTCTTT. This chain connects TRBV5-6 to TRBJ1-1; TRBD1 might be the D (6 bases). The CDR3 consists of 11 residues. Trimming shortened V by 0 bases and J by 11 bases, and 8 bases separated the two germline ends. The germline CDR1 and CDR2 sequences are SGHDT and YYEEEE. The full variable domain, its missing parts supplied by reference TRBV5-6 and TRBJ1-1, is DAGVTQSPTHLIKTRGQQVTLRCSPKSGHDTVSWYQQALGQGPQFIFQYYEEEERQRGNFPDRFSGHQFPNYSSELNVNALLLGDSALYLCASSLGQGAFFGQGTRLTVV.